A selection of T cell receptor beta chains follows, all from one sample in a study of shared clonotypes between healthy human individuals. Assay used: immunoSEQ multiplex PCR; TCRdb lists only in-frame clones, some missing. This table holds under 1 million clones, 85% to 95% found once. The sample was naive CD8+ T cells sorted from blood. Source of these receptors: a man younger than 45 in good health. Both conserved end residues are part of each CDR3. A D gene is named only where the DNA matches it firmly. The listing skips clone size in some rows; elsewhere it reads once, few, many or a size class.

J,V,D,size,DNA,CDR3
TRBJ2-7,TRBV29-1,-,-,TGCAGCGTACTTGACAGGAAAACCTACGAGCAGTACTTC,CSVLDRKTYEQYF
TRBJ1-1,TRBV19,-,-,TGTGCCAGTAGTATGACAGTAAACACTGAAGCTTTCTTT,CASSMTVNTEAFF
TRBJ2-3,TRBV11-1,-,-,TGTGCCAGCGCCCTAGACGGGGGAGCCCCAGATACGCAGTATTTT,CASALDGGAPDTQYF
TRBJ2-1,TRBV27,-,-,TGTGCCAGCAGCATCCCCTACAATGAGCAGTTCTTC,CASSIPYNEQFF
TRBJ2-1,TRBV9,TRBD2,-,TGTGCCAGCAGCCCCGGGACTAGCGGGAGGGAAAATGAGCAGTTCTTC,CASSPGTSGRENEQFF
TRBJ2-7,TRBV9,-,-,TGTGCCAGCAGCGGTAGAAAGGGGGAGGCGGATTTCGAGCAGTACTTC,CASSGRKGEADFEQYF
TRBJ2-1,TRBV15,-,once,TGTGCCACCAGTCTGTGGAGGGAAGCTTCATTCTTC,CATSLWREASFF
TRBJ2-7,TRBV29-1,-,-,TGCAGCGCCGCCCAGACCAACTACGAGCAGTACTTC,CSAAQTNYEQYF
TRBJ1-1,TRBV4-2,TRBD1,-,TGTGCCAGCAGCTCCACAGGGGATGCTTTCTTT,CASSSTGDAFF
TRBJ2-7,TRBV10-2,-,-,TGCGCCAGCAGCCCCCCCGAGGCAGACCCTTACGAGCAGTACTTC,CASSPPEADPYEQYF
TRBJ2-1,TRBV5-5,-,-,TGTGCCAGCAGCCCGCGCCAACCCTCCTACAATGAGCAGTTCTTC,CASSPRQPSYNEQFF
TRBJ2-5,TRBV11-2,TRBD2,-,TGTGCCAGCAGCCTTGGGTCGGGACTACTAAGAGAGACCCAGTACTTC,CASSLGSGLLRETQYF
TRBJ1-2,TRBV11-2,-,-,TGTGCCAGCTTCCAACCGGACCGGGTCTATGGCTACACCTTC,CASFQPDRVYGYTF
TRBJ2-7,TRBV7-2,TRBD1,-,TGTGCCAGCAGCACTAAGGACAGGGCCAACTCCTACGAGCAGTACTTC,CASSTKDRANSYEQYF
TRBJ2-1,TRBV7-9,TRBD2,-,TGTGCCAGCAGAAGGGCTAGCGGGAGACCCGATGAGCAGTTCTTC,CASRRASGRPDEQFF
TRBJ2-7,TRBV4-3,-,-,TGCGCCAGCAGCCAAGATCTAGGACGGGAGCAGTACTTC,CASSQDLGREQYF
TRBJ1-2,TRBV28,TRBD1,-,TGTGCCAGCAGTTCCTATGCCTCAGGGGGGAGGTTCTATGGCTACACCTTC,CASSSYASGGRFYGYTF
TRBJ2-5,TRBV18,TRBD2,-,TGTGCCAGCTCACCACTGAGCCTAGCGGACCAAGAGACCCAGTACTTC,CASSPLSLADQETQYF
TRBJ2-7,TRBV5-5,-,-,TGTGCCAGCAGCCCGGAGGGGCTCGGGTACTACGAGCAGTACTTC,CASSPEGLGYYEQYF
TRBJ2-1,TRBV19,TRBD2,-,TGTGCCAGTAGTACCCAGCGGGAGCGCAATGAGCAGTTCTTC,CASSTQRERNEQFF
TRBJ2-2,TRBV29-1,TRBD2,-,TGCAGCGTTGCTAGCGGGAGGGCCCTCGGGGAGCTGTTTTTT,CSVASGRALGELFF
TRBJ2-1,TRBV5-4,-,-,TGTGCCAGCCGTTTAGCTCAGAGCTCCTACAATGAGCAGTTCTTC,CASRLAQSSYNEQFF
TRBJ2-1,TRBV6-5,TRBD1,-,TGTGCCAGCAGCGCCGGGACAGGGAGTAGGAATGAGCAGTTCTTC,CASSAGTGSRNEQFF
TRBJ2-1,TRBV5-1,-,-,TGCGCCAGCAGCTTACTAGTTTACAATGAGCAGTTCTTC,CASSLLVYNEQFF
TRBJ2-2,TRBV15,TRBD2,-,TGTGCCACCAGCCCGGATAGCGGGATATCCGGGGAGCTGTTTTTT,CATSPDSGISGELFF
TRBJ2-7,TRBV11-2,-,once,TGTGCCAGCAGCCCTACAGGCTACGAGCAGTACTTC,CASSPTGYEQYF
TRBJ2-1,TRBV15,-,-,TGTGCCACCAGAGCGGCGCAGGCTAGCTCCTACAATGAGCAGTTCTTC,CATRAAQASSYNEQFF
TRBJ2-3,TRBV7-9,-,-,TGTGCCAGCAGGAGGAAGGTCGGACACTCTCAAGTAGATACGCAGTATTTT,CASRRKVGHSQVDTQYF
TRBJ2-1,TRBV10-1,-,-,TGCGCCAGCAGTGAGGGCGGACTATACAATGAGCAGTTCTTC,CASSEGGLYNEQFF